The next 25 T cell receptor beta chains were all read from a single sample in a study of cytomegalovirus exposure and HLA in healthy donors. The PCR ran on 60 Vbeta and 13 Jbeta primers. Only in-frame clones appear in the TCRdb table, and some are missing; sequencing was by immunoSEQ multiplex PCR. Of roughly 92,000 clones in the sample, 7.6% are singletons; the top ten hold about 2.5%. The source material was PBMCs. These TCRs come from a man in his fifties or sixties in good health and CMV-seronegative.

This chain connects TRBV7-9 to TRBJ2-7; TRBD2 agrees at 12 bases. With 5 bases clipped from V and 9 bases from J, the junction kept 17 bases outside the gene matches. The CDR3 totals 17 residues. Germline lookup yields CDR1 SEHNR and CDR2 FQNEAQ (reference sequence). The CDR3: CASSLDPSGRAFSVQYF. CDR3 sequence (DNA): TGTGCCAGCAGCCTAGACCCTAGCGGGAGGGCATTCTCGGTGCAGTACTTC.

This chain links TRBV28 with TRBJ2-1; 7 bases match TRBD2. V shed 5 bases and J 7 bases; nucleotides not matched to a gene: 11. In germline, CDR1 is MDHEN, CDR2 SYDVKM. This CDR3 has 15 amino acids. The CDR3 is CASSPTRERYNEQFF. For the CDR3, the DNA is TGTGCCAGCAGTCCCACGCGGGAGAGGTATAATGAGCAGTTCTTC.

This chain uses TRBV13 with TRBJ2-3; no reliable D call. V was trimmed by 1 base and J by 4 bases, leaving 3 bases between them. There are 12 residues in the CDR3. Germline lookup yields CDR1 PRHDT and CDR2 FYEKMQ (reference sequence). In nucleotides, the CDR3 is TGTGCCAGCAGCTTAGCGGCAGATACGCAGTATTTT. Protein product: CASSLAADTQYF.

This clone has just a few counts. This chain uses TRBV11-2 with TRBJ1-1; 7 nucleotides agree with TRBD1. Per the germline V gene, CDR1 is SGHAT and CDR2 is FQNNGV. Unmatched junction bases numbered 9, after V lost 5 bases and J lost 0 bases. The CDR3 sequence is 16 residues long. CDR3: CASSPGTEIMNTEAFF. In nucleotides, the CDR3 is TGTGCCAGCAGCCCCGGGACAGAGATCATGAACACTGAAGCTTTCTTT.

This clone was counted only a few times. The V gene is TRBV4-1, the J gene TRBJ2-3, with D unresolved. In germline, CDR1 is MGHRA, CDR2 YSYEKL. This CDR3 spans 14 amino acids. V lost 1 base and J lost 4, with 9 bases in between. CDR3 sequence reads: CASSQGAPSDTQYF. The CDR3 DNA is TGCGCCAGCAGCCAAGGCGCCCCATCAGATACGCAGTATTTT.

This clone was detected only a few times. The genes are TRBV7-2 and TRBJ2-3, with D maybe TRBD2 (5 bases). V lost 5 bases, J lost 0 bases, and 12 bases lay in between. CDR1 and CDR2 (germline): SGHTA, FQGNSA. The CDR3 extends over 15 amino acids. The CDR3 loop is CASSLAGTSTDTQYF. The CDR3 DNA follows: TGTGCCAGCAGCCTCGCGGGCACTAGCACAGATACGCAGTATTTT.

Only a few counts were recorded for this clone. Written as DNA, the CDR3 is TGTGCCAGCGGTAGGGCGGGAGACGGATACAATGAGCAGTTCTTC. It yields the protein CASGRAGDGYNEQFF. This chain uses TRBV11-3 with TRBJ2-1, with TRBD2 identical over 7 bases. Looked up from germline, CDR1 is SGHNT and CDR2 is YENEEA. V shed 8 bases, J shed 4 bases, and the junction held 11 bases outside the gene matches. The CDR3 contains 15 residues.

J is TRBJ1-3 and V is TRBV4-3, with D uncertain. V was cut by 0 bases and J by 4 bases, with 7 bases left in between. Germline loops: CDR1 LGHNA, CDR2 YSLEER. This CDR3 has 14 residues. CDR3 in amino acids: CASSQDGGGNTIYF. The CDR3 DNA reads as TGCGCCAGCAGCCAAGATGGAGGAGGAAACACCATATATTTT.

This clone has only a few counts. The DNA of the CDR3 is TGTGCCAGCAGCTCCCTCTTGAACACCGGGGAGCTGTTTTTT. It is translated as CASSSLLNTGELFF. This chain links TRBV7-8 with TRBJ2-2; D is unresolved. V shed 4 bases and J shed 1 base, with 7 bases lying between them. CDR1 is SGHVS, CDR2 FQNEAQ, per germline. The CDR3 is made up of 14 amino acids.

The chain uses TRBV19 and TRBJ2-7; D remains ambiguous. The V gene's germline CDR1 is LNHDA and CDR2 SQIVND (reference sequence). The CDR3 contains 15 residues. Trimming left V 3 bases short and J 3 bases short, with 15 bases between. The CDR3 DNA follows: TGTGCCAGTAGTATCAACGCTCTCCCAGGCTACGAGCAGTACTTC. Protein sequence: CASSINALPGYEQYF.

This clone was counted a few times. The CDR3: CASSLVASGGAGDTQYF. The CDR3 nucleotides are TGCGCCAGCAGCTTGGTGGCTAGCGGGGGGGCCGGGGATACGCAGTATTTT. The V and J genes are TRBV5-1 and TRBJ2-3; 12 positions match TRBD2. This CDR3 region has 17 residues. V shed 0 bases, J shed 6 bases, and the junction held 8 bases outside the gene matches. The V gene's germline CDR1 is SGHRS and CDR2 YFSETQ.

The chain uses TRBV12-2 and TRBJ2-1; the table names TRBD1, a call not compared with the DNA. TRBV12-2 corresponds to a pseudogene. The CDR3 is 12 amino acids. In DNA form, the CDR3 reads TGTGCAAGTCGCTTAGCGCCGACAGGGAAGTTCTTC. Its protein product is CASRLAPTGKFF.

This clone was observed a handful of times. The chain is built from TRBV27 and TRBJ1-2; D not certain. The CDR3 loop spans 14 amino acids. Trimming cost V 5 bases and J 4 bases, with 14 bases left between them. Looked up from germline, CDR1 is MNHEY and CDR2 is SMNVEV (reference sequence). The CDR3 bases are TGTGCCAGCAGTCCGACGACTTCCCCCTATGGCTACACCTTC. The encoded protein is CASSPTTSPYGYTF.

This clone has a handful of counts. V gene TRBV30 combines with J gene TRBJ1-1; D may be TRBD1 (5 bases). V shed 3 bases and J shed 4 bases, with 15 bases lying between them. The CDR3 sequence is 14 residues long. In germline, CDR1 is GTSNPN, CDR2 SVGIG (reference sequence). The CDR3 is CAWSGGPTGTEAFF. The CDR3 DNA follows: TGTGCCTGGAGCGGCGGTCCAACAGGCACTGAAGCTTTCTTT. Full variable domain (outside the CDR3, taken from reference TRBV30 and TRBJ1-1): SQTIHQWPATLVQPVGSPLSLECTVEGTSNPNLYWYRQAAGRGLQLLFYSVGIGQISSEVPQNLSASRPQDRQFILSSKKLLLSDSGFYLCAWSGGPTGTEAFFGQGTRLTVV.

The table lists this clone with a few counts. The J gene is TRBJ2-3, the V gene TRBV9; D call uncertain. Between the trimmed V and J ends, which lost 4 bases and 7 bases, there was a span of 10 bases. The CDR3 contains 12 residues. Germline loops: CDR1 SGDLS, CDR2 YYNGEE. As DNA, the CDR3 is TGTGCCAGCAGCTCGAGCCTAAATACGCAGTATTTT. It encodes CASSSSLNTQYF.

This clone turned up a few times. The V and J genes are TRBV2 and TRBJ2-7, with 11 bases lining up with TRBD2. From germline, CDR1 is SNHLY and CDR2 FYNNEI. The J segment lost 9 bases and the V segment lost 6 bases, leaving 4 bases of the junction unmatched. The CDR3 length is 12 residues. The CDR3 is CASSSGLAVQYF. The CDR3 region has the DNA TGTGCCAGCAGCTCGGGACTAGCGGTGCAGTACTTC.

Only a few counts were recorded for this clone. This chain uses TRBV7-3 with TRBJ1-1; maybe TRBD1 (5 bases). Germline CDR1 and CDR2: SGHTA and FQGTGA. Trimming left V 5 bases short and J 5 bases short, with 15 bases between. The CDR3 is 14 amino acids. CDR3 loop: CASSTNPGGTEAFF. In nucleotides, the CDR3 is TGTGCCAGCAGCACAAACCCCGGGGGGACTGAAGCTTTCTTT.

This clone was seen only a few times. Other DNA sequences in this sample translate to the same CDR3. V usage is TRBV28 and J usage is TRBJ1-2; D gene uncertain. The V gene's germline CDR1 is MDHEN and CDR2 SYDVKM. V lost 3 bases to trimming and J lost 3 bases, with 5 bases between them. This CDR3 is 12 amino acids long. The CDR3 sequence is CASSLGDYGYTF. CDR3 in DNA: TGTGCCAGCAGTTTGGGAGACTATGGCTACACCTTC.

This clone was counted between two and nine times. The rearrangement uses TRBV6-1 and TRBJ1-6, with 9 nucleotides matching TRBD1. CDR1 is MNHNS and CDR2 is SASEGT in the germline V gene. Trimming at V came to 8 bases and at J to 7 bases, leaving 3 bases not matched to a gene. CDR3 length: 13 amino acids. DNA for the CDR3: TGTGCCAGCGTTGACAGGGGGAATTCACCCCTCCACTTT. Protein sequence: CASVDRGNSPLHF.

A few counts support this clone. CDR3 region: CASSLAGAGDSETQYF. The CDR3 nucleotides read TGTGCCAGCAGCTTGGCTGGAGCGGGAGACTCAGAGACCCAGTACTTC. V and J are TRBV5-4 and TRBJ2-5, with 8 bases aligning to TRBD2. Trimming at V came to 0 bases and at J to 4 bases, leaving 8 bases not matched to a gene. Germline lookup yields CDR1 SGHNT and CDR2 YYREEE (reference sequence). The CDR3 has 16 residues.

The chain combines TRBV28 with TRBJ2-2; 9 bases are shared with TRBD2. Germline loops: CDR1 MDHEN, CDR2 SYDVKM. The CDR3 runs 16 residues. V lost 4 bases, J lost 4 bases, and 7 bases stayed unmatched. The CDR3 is CASSSLAGEVTGELFF. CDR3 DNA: TGTGCCAGCAGTTCATTAGCGGGAGAGGTCACCGGGGAGCTGTTTTTT.

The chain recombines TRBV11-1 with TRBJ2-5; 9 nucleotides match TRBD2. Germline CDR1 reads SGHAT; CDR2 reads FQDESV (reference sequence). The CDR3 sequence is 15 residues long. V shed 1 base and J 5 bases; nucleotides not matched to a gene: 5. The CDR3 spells CASSLGRTSDETQYF. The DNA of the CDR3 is TGTGCCAGCAGCTTAGGAAGGACTAGCGACGAGACCCAGTACTTC.

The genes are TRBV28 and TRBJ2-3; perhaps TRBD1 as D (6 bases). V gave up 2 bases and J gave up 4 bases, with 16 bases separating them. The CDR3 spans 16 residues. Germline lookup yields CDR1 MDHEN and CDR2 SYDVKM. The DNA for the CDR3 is TGTGCCAGCAGTTTACAGGGGCCCTTTGCCGCAGATACGCAGTATTTT. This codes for CASSLQGPFAADTQYF.

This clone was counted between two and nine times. CDR3 region: CASSQDRGQEDEQYF. The CDR3, as DNA: TGCGCCAGCAGCCAAGATCGAGGACAGGAGGACGAGCAGTACTTC. The V call is TRBV4-1, the J call TRBJ2-7, with 7 bases matching TRBD1. The germline V gene has CDR1 MGHRA and CDR2 YSYEKL. J gave up 5 bases and V 0 bases, and 7 bases lay outside the gene matches. The CDR3 extends over 15 amino acids.

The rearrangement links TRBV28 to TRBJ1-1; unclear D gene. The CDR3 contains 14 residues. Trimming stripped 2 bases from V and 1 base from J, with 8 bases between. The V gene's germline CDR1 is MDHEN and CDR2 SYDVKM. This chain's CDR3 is CASSLRRPNTEAFF. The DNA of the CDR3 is TGTGCCAGCAGTTTACGCAGGCCGAACACTGAAGCTTTCTTT. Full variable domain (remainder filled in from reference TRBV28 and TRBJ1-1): DVKVTQSSRYLVKRTGEKVFLECVQDMDHENMFWYRQDPGLGLRLIYFSYDVKMKEKGDIPEGYSVSREKKERFSLILESASTNQTSMYLCASSLRRPNTEAFFGQGTRLTVV.